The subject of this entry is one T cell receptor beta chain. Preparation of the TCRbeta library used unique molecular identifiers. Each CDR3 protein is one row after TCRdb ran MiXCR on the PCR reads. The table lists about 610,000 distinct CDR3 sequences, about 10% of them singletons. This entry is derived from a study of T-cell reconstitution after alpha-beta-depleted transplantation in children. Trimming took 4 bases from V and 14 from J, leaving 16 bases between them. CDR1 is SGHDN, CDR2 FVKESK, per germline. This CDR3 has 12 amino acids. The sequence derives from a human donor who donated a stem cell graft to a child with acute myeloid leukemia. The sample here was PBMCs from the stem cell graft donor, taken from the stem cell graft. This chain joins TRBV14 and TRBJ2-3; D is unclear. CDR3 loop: CASSRGSPFLYF. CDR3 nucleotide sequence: TGTGCCAGCAGCCGAGGATCGCCCTTTCTGTATTTT.